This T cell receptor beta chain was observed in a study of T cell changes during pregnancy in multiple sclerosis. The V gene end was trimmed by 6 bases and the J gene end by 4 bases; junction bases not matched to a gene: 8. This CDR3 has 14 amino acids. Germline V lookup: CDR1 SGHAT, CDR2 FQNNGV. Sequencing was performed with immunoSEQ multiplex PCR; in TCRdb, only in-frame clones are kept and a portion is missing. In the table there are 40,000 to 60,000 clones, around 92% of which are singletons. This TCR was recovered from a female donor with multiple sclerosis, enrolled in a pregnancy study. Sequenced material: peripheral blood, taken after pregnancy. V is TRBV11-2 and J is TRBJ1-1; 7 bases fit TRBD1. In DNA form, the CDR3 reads TGTGCCAGCAGTCGACAGGGAGGTGGCACTGAAGCTTTCTTT. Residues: CASSRQGGGTEAFF.